These 30 T cell receptor beta chains were sequenced from one sample in a study of cytomegalovirus exposure and HLA in healthy donors. It was with 60 Vbeta and 13 Jbeta primers that the PCR ran. The protocol was immunoSEQ multiplex PCR, while the TCRdb copy is restricted to in-frame clones and leaves out a portion. The sample yields 200,000 to 250,000 clones, around four fifths seen once. Sequencing was done on a sample of PBMCs. All receptors come from a woman aged 55-69 years in good health and CMV-seropositive.

The CDR3 is CAIRGQEAEKLFF. The CDR3 coding sequence is TGTGCCATCAGAGGACAGGAGGCTGAAAAACTGTTTTTT. The chain is built from TRBV10-3 and TRBJ1-4, with 7 nucleotides matching TRBD1. CDR1 is ENHRY and CDR2 is SYGVKD in the germline V gene. V shed 6 bases, J shed 7 bases, and the junction held 5 bases outside the gene matches. The CDR3 covers 13 residues.

Written as DNA, the CDR3 is TGCGCCAGCAGCCAAGATCATCAGGGACTGGGGGGCACAGATACGCAGTATTTT. Translation gives CASSQDHQGLGGTDTQYF. This chain connects TRBV4-1 to TRBJ2-3; possible D gene TRBD2, 6 bases. Per germline, CDR1 MGHRA and CDR2 YSYEKL. CDR3 length: 18 amino acids. V dropped 0 bases and J dropped 1 base, with 17 bases sitting between them.

This clone was counted once. The V call is TRBV6-6, the J call TRBJ2-3, with 9 bases fitting TRBD1. V shed 5 bases, J shed 0 bases, and the junction held 6 bases outside the gene matches. In germline, CDR1 is MNHNY, CDR2 SVGAGI (reference sequence). CDR3 size: 16 residues. CDR3 region: CASSSFGTGSTDTQYF. Written as DNA, the CDR3 is TGTGCCAGCAGTAGTTTCGGGACAGGGAGCACAGATACGCAGTATTTT.

The rearrangement joins TRBV10-1 to TRBJ2-1, with 16 bases aligning to TRBD2. V was pared by 4 bases and J by 6 bases, with 12 bases of the junction left unmatched. This CDR3 contains 19 residues. CDR1 WNHNN and CDR2 SYGVQD come from the germline V gene (reference sequence). CDR3 sequence reads: CASSVGTSGRARGLNEQFF. The DNA for the CDR3 is TGCGCCAGCAGTGTAGGGACTAGCGGGAGGGCCAGAGGCCTCAATGAGCAGTTCTTC.

The chain uses TRBV5-1 and TRBJ2-5; D remains ambiguous. V shed 1 base and J shed 1 base, with 11 bases lying between them. Germline V gene sequence: CDR1 SGHRS, CDR2 YFSETQ. The CDR3 is made up of 15 amino acids. In DNA, the CDR3 is TGCGCCAGCAGCTTGAATTTGGGCCTCCAAGAGACCCAGTACTTC. Translation: CASSLNLGLQETQYF.

The J gene is TRBJ1-1, the V gene TRBV9; TRBD1 matches at 10 bases. With 2 bases clipped from V and 4 bases from J, the junction kept 2 bases outside the gene matches. CDR1 and CDR2 from the germline V gene are SGDLS and YYNGEE. The CDR3 is 14 amino acids. Written as DNA, the CDR3 is TGTGCCAGCAGCGTGACAGGGGGCGTCACTGAAGCTTTCTTT. It encodes CASSVTGGVTEAFF.

This clone was counted between two and nine times. The chain uses TRBV10-3 and TRBJ1-1, with TRBD1 as a possible D gene (5 bases). V was cut by 10 bases and J by 2 bases, with 14 bases left in between. CDR3 length equals 13 residues. Per the germline V gene, CDR1 is ENHRY and CDR2 is SYGVKD. CDR3 protein: CATYQGLNTEAFF. The CDR3 DNA follows: TGTGCCACCTACCAGGGACTCAACACTGAAGCTTTCTTT.

This clone was found a few times. The CDR3 DNA reads as TGTGCCAGCAGTTACTTCGGACTAGCATCCTACGAGCAGTACTTC. This gives the protein CASSYFGLASYEQYF. This chain connects TRBV6-5 to TRBJ2-7; 8 bases agree with TRBD2. Germline CDR1 MNHEY, CDR2 SVGAGI. The CDR3 runs 15 residues. V lost 1 base to trimming and J lost 1 base; unmatched junction nucleotides: 3.

The chain combines TRBV6-5 with TRBJ2-3; D might be TRBD1 (6 bases). The CDR3 contains 13 residues. Germline V CDR1 and CDR2: MNHEY, SVGAGI. The V and J ends lost 6 bases and 5 bases respectively, with 12 bases between them. The CDR3 region is CASSPTGGDTQYF. DNA for the CDR3: TGTGCCAGCAGCCCGACAGGCGGAGATACGCAGTATTTT.

The genes are TRBV7-2 and TRBJ1-3; the D is unclear. Trimming removed 2 bases from V and 2 bases from J, with 22 bases in between. CDR1 is SGHTA and CDR2 is FQGNSA in the germline V gene. The CDR3 sequence is 19 residues long. The CDR3 spells CASSLIPTGRIGAGNTIYF. For the CDR3, the DNA is TGTGCCAGCAGCTTAATTCCGACGGGGAGAATCGGGGCTGGAAACACCATATATTTT.

The chain links TRBV5-1 to TRBJ1-6, with 9 bases that match TRBD1. V shed 4 bases and J 10 bases; nucleotides not matched to a gene: 6. The germline CDR1 and CDR2 sequences are SGHRS and YFSETQ. The CDR3 runs 14 residues. The CDR3 here is CASSMDRGKSPLHF. CDR3 nucleotide sequence: TGCGCCAGCAGCATGGACAGGGGTAAATCACCCCTCCACTTT.

The chain couples TRBV5-1 to TRBJ2-7; 8 nucleotides match TRBD2. The germline gives CDR1 SGHRS, CDR2 YFSETQ. This CDR3 is 15 amino acids long. V lost 4 bases to trimming and J lost 5 bases; unmatched junction nucleotides: 11. CDR3 sequence: CASSPGLTSVDEQYF. The CDR3 DNA reads TGCGCCAGCAGCCCGGGCCTGACTAGCGTTGACGAGCAGTACTTC. Using reference TRBV5-1 and TRBJ2-7 for the parts outside the CDR3, the full variable domain is KAGVTQTPRYLIKTRGQQVTLSCSPISGHRSVSWYQQTPGQGLQFLFEYFSETQRNKGNFPGRFSGRQFSNSRSEMNVSTLELGDSALYLCASSPGLTSVDEQYFGPGTRLTVT.

The chain couples TRBV28 to TRBJ2-2, with 12 bases aligning to TRBD2. CDR1 MDHEN and CDR2 SYDVKM come from the germline V gene. Germline trimming cut 3 bases from V and 5 bases from J; bases unmatched to any gene: 7. The CDR3 spans 17 residues. The CDR3 sequence is CASSFLTSGSVTGELFF. For the CDR3, the DNA is TGTGCCAGCAGTTTTCTGACTAGCGGGAGTGTAACCGGGGAGCTGTTTTTT.

This chain connects TRBV5-6 to TRBJ1-6; D not resolved. Germline values: CDR1 SGHDT, CDR2 YYEEEE. The V gene lost 1 base and the J gene lost 9 bases, with 11 bases spanning the gap. The CDR3 is 14 residues long. CDR3 nucleotide sequence: TGTGCCAGCAGCTTGTTCACAGTTATTTCACCCCTCCACTTT. Translation: CASSLFTVISPLHF.

The rearrangement links TRBV4-1 to TRBJ2-7; D perhaps matches TRBD2 (6 bases). In germline, CDR1 is MGHRA, CDR2 YSYEKL. The CDR3 is 16 amino acids. V was trimmed by 4 bases and J by 6 bases, leaving 22 bases between them. CDR3 nucleotides: TGCGCCAGCAGCCCAGGGTTGCGGGGATCGGTCGCCGAGCAGTACTTC. Its protein product is CASSPGLRGSVAEQYF.

The J gene is TRBJ1-5, the V gene TRBV18; 7 nucleotides agree with TRBD1. Germline assignment: CDR1 KGHSH and CDR2 LQKENI. Trimming at V came to 4 bases and at J to 5 bases, leaving 5 bases not matched to a gene. The CDR3 runs 14 residues. The CDR3 sequence: CASSRQGGDQPQHF. The CDR3 DNA is TGTGCCAGCTCACGACAGGGCGGCGATCAGCCCCAGCATTTT.

The chain uses TRBV7-8 and TRBJ2-2; possible D gene TRBD2, 5 bases. The V gene lost 5 bases and the J gene lost 2 bases, with 12 bases spanning the gap. The CDR3 covers 15 residues. Germline values: CDR1 SGHVS, CDR2 FQNEAQ. DNA for the CDR3: TGTGCCAGCAGCCCACGACTACCAAACACCGGGGAGCTGTTTTTT. This translates into CASSPRLPNTGELFF. The whole variable domain, filled in from reference TRBV7-8 and TRBJ2-2, reads GAGVSQSPRYKVAKRGQDVALRCDPISGHVSLFWYQQALGQGPEFLTYFQNEAQLDKSGLPSDRFFAERPEGSVSTLKIQRTQQEDSAVYLCASSPRLPNTGELFFGEGSRLTVL.

The V call is TRBV19, the J call TRBJ2-3, with 8 bases identical to TRBD1. From germline, CDR1 is LNHDA and CDR2 SQIVND (reference sequence). The CDR3 runs to 14 residues. The ends lost 3 bases at V and 1 base at J; junction bases unmatched: 0. The CDR3 is CASSMTGGTDTQYF. CDR3 in DNA: TGTGCCAGTAGTATGACAGGGGGCACAGATACGCAGTATTTT.

V and J are TRBV2 and TRBJ2-7, with D perhaps matching TRBD1 (6 bases). The V gene lost 8 bases and the J gene lost 2 bases, with 16 bases spanning the gap. The germline CDR1 and CDR2 sequences are SNHLY and FYNNEI. The CDR3 length is 14 residues. The CDR3, as DNA: TGTGCCAGCTCTACCCAGGGGTTTACCTACGAGCAGTACTTC. Translating it yields CASSTQGFTYEQYF. The variable domain in full, completed from reference TRBV2 and TRBJ2-7, reads EPEVTQTPSHQVTQMGQEVILRCVPISNHLYFYWYRQILGQKVEFLVSFYNNEISEKSEIFDDQFSVERPDGSNFTLKIRSTKLEDSAMYFCASSTQGFTYEQYFGPGTRLTVT.

The chain joins TRBV6-5 to TRBJ2-7; weak D call: TRBD1 (6 bases). V lost 0 bases to trimming and J lost 4 bases, with 16 bases between them. Germline assignment: CDR1 MNHEY and CDR2 SVGAGI. CDR3 length: 16 amino acids. The CDR3 DNA reads as TGTGCCAGCAGTTACTCGGCTGCTCGGGGACAATACGAGCAGTACTTC. It translates to CASSYSAARGQYEQYF.

This clone was seen a few times. V usage is TRBV5-1 and J usage is TRBJ2-5; D is possibly TRBD1 (5 bases). The V end lost 4 bases, the J end lost 1 base, and 14 bases lay between the germline ends. The CDR3 is 15 residues long. The germline CDR1 and CDR2 sequences are SGHRS and YFSETQ. As DNA, the CDR3 is TGCGCCAGCAGCCCCCTGGACACCCGCCAAGAGACCCAGTACTTC. Protein product: CASSPLDTRQETQYF.

This clone showed up just a few times. The rearrangement uses TRBV4-1 and TRBJ2-1, with 10 bases fitting TRBD2. The junction had 6 bases not matched to a gene; V was cut back by 1 base and J by 9 bases. The CDR3 is 15 amino acids. Germline V gene sequence: CDR1 MGHRA, CDR2 YSYEKL. The CDR3 loop reads CASSQVASGGSEQFF. Written as DNA, the CDR3 is TGCGCCAGCAGCCAAGTGGCTAGCGGGGGTTCTGAGCAGTTCTTC.

The chain joins TRBV28 to TRBJ1-1; D uncertain. CDR3 size: 11 residues. V lost 3 bases and J 8 bases, leaving 7 bases between the germline ends. Germline CDR1 MDHEN, CDR2 SYDVKM. CDR3 in amino acids: CASSFSSEAFF. CDR3 in DNA: TGTGCCAGCAGTTTTTCCTCCGAAGCTTTCTTT. Drawing the rest from reference TRBV28 and TRBJ1-1, the complete variable domain is DVKVTQSSRYLVKRTGEKVFLECVQDMDHENMFWYRQDPGLGLRLIYFSYDVKMKEKGDIPEGYSVSREKKERFSLILESASTNQTSMYLCASSFSSEAFFGQGTRLTVV.

The J gene is TRBJ2-5, the V gene TRBV18, with 8 positions matching TRBD1. CDR3 length: 16 amino acids. J lost 2 bases, V lost 3 bases, and 8 bases had no gene match. Looked up from germline, CDR1 is KGHSH and CDR2 is LQKENI. The CDR3 DNA reads TGTGCCAGCTCACCCGGGACAGGAAATTTGCAAGAGACCCAGTACTTC. It codes for CASSPGTGNLQETQYF.

This rearrangement joins TRBV2 to TRBJ1-3; unclear D gene. V gave up 3 bases and J gave up 8 bases, with 8 bases separating them. Germline CDR1 reads SNHLY; CDR2 reads FYNNEI. The CDR3 has 12 residues. CDR3 protein: CASSDRTDTIYF. CDR3 coding DNA: TGTGCCAGCAGTGACCGGACTGACACCATATATTTT.

The V gene is TRBV5-6, the J gene TRBJ1-2; 9 positions agree with TRBD1. CDR1 SGHDT and CDR2 YYEEEE come from the germline V gene. The CDR3 has 14 amino acids. The J segment lost 8 bases and the V segment lost 0 bases, leaving 5 bases of the junction unmatched. The CDR3, as DNA: TGTGCCAGCAGCTTGGCACAGGGGGCGAGGGGCTACACCTTC. This codes for CASSLAQGARGYTF.

The chain couples TRBV9 to TRBJ1-3; no firm D call. Trimming pared 0 bases from V and 1 base from J, leaving 11 bases between. Germline values: CDR1 SGDLS, CDR2 YYNGEE. The CDR3 is 16 residues long. The CDR3 DNA follows: TGTGCCAGCAGCGTAGCTACGGGGATTTCTGGAAACACCATATATTTT. This encodes CASSVATGISGNTIYF.

This chain uses TRBV7-2 with TRBJ2-3, with 10 bases identical to TRBD2. Germline loops: CDR1 SGHTA, CDR2 FQGNSA. The CDR3 is 15 amino acids. V was clipped by 2 bases and J by 5 bases; unmatched bases: 4. CDR3 DNA: TGTGCCAGCAGCTTAAAAGCGGGGGGGCTAGATACGCAGTATTTT. It encodes CASSLKAGGLDTQYF.

This chain uses TRBV6-1 with TRBJ2-7, with 7 nucleotides matching TRBD1. Looked up from germline, CDR1 is MNHNS and CDR2 is SASEGT. The CDR3 covers 15 residues. Unmatched junction bases numbered 6, after V lost 4 bases and J lost 0 bases. CDR3 amino acids: CASSGRDSHSYEQYF. In nucleotides, the CDR3 is TGTGCCAGCAGTGGCCGGGACAGCCACTCCTACGAGCAGTACTTC.

On this clone itself: The sample carries other DNA sequences with the same CDR3. The gene calls are TRBV18 and TRBJ1-1; D is undetermined. CDR1 and CDR2 from the germline V gene are KGHSH and LQKENI. Trimming removed 0 bases at V and 2 bases at J, with 7 bases between. The CDR3 runs 14 residues. The CDR3 loop is CASSPPGSNTEAFF. CDR3 coding DNA: TGTGCCAGCTCACCACCAGGGAGCAACACTGAAGCTTTCTTT. Complete variable domain (other parts from reference TRBV18 and TRBJ1-1): NAGVMQNPRHLVRRRGQEARLRCSPMKGHSHVYWYRQLPEEGLKFMVYLQKENIIDESGMPKERFSAEFPKEGPSILRIQQVVRGDSAAYFCASSPPGSNTEAFFGQGTRLTVV.